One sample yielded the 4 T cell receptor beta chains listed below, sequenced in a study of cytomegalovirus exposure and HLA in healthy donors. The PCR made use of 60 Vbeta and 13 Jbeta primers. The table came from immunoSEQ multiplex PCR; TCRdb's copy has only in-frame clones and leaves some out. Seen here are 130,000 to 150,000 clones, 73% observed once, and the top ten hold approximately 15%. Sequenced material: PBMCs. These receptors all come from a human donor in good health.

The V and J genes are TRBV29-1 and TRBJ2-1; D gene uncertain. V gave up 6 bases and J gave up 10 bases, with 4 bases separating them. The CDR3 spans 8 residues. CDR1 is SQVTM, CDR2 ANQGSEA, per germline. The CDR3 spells CSVQEQFF. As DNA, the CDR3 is TGCAGCGTACAGGAGCAGTTCTTC.

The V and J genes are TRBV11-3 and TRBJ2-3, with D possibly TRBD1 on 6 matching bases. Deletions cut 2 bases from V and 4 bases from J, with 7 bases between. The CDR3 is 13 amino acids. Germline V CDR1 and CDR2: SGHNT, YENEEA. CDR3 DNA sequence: TGTGCCAGCAGCTTAAAGGGGGCAGATACGCAGTATTTT. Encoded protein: CASSLKGADTQYF.

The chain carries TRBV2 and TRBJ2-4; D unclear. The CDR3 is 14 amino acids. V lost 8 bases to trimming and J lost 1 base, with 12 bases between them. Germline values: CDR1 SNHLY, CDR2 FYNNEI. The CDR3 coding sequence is TGTGCCAGCTCATCACGGGTGGCCAAAAACATTCAGTACTTC. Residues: CASSSRVAKNIQYF.

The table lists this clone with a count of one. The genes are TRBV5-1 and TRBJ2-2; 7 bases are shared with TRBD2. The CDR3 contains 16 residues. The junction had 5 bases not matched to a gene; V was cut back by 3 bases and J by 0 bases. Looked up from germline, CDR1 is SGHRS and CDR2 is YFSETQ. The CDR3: CASSSLLASNTGELFF. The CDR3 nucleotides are TGCGCCAGCAGCTCCCTACTAGCGTCGAACACCGGGGAGCTGTTTTTT.